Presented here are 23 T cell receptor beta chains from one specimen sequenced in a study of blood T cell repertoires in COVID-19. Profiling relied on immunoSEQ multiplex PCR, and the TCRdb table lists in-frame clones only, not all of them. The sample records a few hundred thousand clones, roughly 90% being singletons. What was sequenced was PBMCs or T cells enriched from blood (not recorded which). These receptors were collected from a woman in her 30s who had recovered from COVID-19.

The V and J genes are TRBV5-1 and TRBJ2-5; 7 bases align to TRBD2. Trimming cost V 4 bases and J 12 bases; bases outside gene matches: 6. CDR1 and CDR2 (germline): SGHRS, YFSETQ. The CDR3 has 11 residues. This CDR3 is CASSAGEGEYF. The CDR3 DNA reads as TGCGCCAGCAGCGCGGGGGAGGGAGAGTACTTC.

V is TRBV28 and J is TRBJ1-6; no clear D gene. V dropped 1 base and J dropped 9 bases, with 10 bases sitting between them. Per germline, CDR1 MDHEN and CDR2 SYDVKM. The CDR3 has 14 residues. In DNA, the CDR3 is TGTGCCAGCAGTTTATATGAACTAGGTTCACCCCTCCACTTT. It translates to CASSLYELGSPLHF.

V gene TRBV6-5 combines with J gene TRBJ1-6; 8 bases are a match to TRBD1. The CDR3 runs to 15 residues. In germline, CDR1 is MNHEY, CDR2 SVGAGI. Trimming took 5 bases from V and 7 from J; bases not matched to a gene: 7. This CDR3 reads CASSTTGAENSPLHF. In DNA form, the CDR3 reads TGTGCCAGCAGTACGACAGGGGCAGAGAATTCACCCCTCCACTTT.

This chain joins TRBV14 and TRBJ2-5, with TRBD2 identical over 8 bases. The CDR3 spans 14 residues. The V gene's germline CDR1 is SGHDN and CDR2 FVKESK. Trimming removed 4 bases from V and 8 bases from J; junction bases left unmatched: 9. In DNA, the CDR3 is TGTGCCAGCAGCCCCCACAGGGCGGGGGGAACCCAGTACTTC. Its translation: CASSPHRAGGTQYF.

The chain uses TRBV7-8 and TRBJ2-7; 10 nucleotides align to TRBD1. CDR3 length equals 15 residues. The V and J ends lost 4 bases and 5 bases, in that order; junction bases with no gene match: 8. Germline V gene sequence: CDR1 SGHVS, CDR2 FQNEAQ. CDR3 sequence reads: CASSSRDRGPNEQYF. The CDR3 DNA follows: TGTGCCAGCAGCTCCCGGGACAGGGGCCCCAACGAGCAGTACTTC.

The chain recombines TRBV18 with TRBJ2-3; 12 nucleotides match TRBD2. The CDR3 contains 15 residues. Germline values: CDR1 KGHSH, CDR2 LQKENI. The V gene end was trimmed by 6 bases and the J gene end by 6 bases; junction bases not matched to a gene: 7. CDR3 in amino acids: CASSPSGRAGDTQYF. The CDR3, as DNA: TGTGCCAGCTCTCCTAGCGGGAGGGCCGGTGATACGCAGTATTTT. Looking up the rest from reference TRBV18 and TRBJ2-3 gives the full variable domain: NAGVMQNPRHLVRRRGQEARLRCSPMKGHSHVYWYRQLPEEGLKFMVYLQKENIIDESGMPKERFSAEFPKEGPSILRIQQVVRGDSAAYFCASSPSGRAGDTQYFGPGTRLTVL.

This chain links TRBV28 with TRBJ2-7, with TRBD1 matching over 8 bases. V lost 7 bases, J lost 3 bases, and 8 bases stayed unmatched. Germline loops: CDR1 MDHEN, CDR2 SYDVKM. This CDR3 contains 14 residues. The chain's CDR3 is CASTLGQVGYEQYF. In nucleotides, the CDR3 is TGTGCCAGCACCCTGGGACAGGTAGGCTACGAGCAGTACTTC.

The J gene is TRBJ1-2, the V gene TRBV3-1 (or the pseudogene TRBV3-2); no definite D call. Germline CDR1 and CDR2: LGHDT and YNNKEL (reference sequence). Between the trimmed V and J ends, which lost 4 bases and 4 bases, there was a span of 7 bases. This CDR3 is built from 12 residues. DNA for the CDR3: TGTGCCAGCAGCCTCGCAGGCTATGGCTACACCTTC. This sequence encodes CASSLAGYGYTF.

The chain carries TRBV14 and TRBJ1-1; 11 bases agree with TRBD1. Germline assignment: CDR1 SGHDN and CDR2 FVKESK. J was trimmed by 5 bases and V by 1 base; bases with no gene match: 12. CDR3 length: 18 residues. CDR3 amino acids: CASSQAWTGGRGQTEAFF. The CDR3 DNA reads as TGTGCCAGCAGCCAAGCGTGGACAGGGGGCAGGGGGCAGACTGAAGCTTTCTTT.

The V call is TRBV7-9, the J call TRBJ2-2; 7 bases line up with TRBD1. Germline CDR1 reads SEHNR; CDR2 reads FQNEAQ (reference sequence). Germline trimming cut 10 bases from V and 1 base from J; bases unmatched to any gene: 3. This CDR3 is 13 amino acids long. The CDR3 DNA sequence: TGTGCCACCGGGACAGTGAACACCGGGGAGCTGTTTTTT. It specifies CATGTVNTGELFF.

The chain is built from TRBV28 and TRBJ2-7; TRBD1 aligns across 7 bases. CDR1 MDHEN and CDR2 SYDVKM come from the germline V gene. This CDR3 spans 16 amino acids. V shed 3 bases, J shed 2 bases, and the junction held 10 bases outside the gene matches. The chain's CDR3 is CASSFTPRTGAYEQYF. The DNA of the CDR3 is TGTGCCAGCAGTTTCACCCCACGGACAGGAGCCTACGAGCAGTACTTC.

The CDR3 region is CASSVRLAGRTDTQYF. The CDR3 nucleotides are TGTGCCAGCAGTGTAAGGCTAGCGGGGCGCACAGATACGCAGTATTTT. The chain combines TRBV2 with TRBJ2-3; 9 bases align to TRBD2. The trim removed 4 bases at V and 1 base at J, leaving 6 bases unmatched. The CDR3 is 16 amino acids. Germline lookup yields CDR1 SNHLY and CDR2 FYNNEI.

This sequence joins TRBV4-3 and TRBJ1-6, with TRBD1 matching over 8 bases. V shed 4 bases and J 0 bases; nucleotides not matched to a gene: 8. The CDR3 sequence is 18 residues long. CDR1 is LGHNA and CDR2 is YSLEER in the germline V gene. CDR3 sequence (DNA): TGCGCCAGCAGCCCCGGACAGGGTTTAGGCTCCTATAATTCACCCCTCCACTTT. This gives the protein CASSPGQGLGSYNSPLHF.

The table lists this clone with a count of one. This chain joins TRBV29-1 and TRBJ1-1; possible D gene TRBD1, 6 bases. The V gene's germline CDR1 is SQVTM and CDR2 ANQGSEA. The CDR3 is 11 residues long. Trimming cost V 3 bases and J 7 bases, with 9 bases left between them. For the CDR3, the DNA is TGCAGCGTTGAGGGCAGGGGTGAAGCTTTCTTT. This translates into CSVEGRGEAFF.

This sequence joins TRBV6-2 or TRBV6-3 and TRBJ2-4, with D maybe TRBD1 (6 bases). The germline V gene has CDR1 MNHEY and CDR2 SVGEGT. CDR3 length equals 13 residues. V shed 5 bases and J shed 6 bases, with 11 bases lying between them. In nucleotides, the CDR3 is TGTGCCAGCAGTGTCAGGGGTAGAAACATTCAGTACTTC. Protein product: CASSVRGRNIQYF.

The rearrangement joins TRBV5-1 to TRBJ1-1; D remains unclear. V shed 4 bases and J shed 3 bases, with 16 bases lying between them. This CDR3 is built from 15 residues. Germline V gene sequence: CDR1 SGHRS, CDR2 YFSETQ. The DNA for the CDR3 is TGCGCCAGCAGCCGTAGAGGGTCGGTGGACACTGAAGCTTTCTTT. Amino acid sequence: CASSRRGSVDTEAFF.

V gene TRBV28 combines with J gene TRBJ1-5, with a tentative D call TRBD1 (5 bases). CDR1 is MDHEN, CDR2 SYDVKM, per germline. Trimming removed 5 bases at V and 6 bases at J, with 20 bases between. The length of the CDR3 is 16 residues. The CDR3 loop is CASSPTPAGGGQPQHF. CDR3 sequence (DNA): TGTGCCAGCAGTCCCACTCCAGCGGGGGGAGGTCAGCCCCAGCATTTT.

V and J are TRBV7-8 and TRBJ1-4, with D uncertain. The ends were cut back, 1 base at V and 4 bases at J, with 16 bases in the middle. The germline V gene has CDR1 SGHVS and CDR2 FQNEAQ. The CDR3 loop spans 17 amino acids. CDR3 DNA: TGTGCCAGCAGCTTAGTTCTAGGTCGAAGTTTTAATGAAAAACTGTTTTTT. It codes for CASSLVLGRSFNEKLFF.

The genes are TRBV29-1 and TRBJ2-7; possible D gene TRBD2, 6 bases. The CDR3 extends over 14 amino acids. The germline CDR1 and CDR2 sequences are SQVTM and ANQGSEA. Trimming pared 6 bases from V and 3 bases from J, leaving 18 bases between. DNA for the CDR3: TGCAGCGTGTACGAAATCGGGAGCCACTACGAGCAGTACTTC. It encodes CSVYEIGSHYEQYF.

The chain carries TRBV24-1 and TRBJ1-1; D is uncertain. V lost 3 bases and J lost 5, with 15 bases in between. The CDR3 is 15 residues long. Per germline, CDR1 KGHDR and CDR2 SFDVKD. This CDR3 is CATSDPSSGETEAFF. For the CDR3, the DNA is TGTGCCACCAGTGATCCCTCGTCCGGGGAGACTGAAGCTTTCTTT.

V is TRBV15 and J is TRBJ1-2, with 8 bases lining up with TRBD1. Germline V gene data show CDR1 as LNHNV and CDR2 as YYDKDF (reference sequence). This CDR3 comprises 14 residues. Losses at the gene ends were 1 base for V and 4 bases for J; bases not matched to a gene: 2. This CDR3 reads CATSRVTGGYGYTF. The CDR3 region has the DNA TGTGCCACCAGCAGAGTCACAGGGGGCTATGGCTACACCTTC. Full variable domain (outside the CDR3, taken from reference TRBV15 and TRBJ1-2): DAMVIQNPRYQVTQFGKPVTLSCSQTLNHNVMYWYQQKSSQAPKLLFHYYDKDFNNEADTPDNFQSRRPNTSFCFLDIRSPGLGDTAMYLCATSRVTGGYGYTFGSGTRLTVV.

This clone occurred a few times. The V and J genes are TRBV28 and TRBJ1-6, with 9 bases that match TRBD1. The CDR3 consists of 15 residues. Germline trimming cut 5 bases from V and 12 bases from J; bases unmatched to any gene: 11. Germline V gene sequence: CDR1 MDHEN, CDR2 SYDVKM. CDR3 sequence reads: CASSIRTGVRVPLHF. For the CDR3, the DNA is TGTGCCAGCAGTATACGGACAGGGGTTAGGGTACCCCTCCACTTT. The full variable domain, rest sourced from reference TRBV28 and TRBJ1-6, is DVKVTQSSRYLVKRTGEKVFLECVQDMDHENMFWYRQDPGLGLRLIYFSYDVKMKEKGDIPEGYSVSREKKERFSLILESASTNQTSMYLCASSIRTGVRVPLHFGNGTRLTVT.

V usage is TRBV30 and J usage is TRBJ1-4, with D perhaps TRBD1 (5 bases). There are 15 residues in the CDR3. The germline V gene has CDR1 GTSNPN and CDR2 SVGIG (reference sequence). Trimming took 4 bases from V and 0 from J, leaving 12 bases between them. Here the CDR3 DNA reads TGTGCCTGGAATCCTGGGGCTACAACTAATGAAAAACTGTTTTTT. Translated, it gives CAWNPGATTNEKLFF.